The clone carrying this T cell receptor (beta chain) was seen more than once but under ten times. The data stem from a study of cytomegalovirus exposure and HLA in healthy donors. Losses at the gene ends were 1 base for V and 2 bases for J; bases not matched to a gene: 1. CDR1 and CDR2 from the germline V gene are SGHRS and YFSETQ. The CDR3 totals 14 residues. Both 60 Vbeta primers and 13 Jbeta primers went into the PCR. Some clones are missing from TCRdb's copy, which holds only in-frame ones; the method was immunoSEQ multiplex PCR. The table lists roughly 100,000 clones, around 79% of them singletons.

J is TRBJ2-3 and V is TRBV5-1, with 7 bases identical to TRBD2. The sequenced sample consisted of PBMCs. The sequence came from a man aged 55 to 70 in good health and CMV-seropositive. CDR3 bases: TGCGCCAGCAGCTTGCTAGCGGACACAGATACGCAGTATTTT. Protein sequence: CASSLLADTDTQYF. Full variable domain (missing parts from reference TRBV5-1 and TRBJ2-3): KAGVTQTPRYLIKTRGQQVTLSCSPISGHRSVSWYQQTPGQGLQFLFEYFSETQRNKGNFPGRFSGRQFSNSRSEMNVSTLELGDSALYLCASSLLADTDTQYFGPGTRLTVL.